Sequencing of this TCR beta chain was carried out in a study of T cell repertoires in cytomegalovirus infection. About the study: Alongside well-studied HLA-B-restricted CMV epitopes, recently identified HLA-C-restricted CMV epitopes were also used. Public signatures in TCR beta pointed to CMV infection and matching HLA type.

CDR3 length: 15 residues. V lost 4 bases to trimming and J lost 7 bases; unmatched junction nucleotides: 12. Germline lookup yields CDR1 LGHDT and CDR2 YNNKEL (reference sequence). Whole-study findings and limits: Using cumulative public TCR beta family frequency, the authors identified those who carried CMV together with the relevant HLA. Ex vivo responses were dominated by HLA-C-restricted CMV-specific TCR beta clonotypes.

Remarks on this clonotype: The target antigen is unknown.

TCRdb reanalysed the reads using MiXCR and keeps one entry per CDR3 protein. This sample yields hundreds of thousands of distinct CDR3 sequences, of which 25% to 35% are seen a single time; around 19% belongs to the top ten. The TCR comes from a human donor in good health (CMV status not recorded). Some clones in this sample may be carry-over from other donors' samples. The chain couples TRBV3-1 to TRBJ2-7; 8 bases are shared with TRBD1. The sample was cultured PBMCs, taken from culture after CMV antigen stimulation. For the CDR3, the DNA is TGTGCCAGCAGCCCACGAGGGACAGGACGTCGAGAGCAGTACTTC. It codes for CASSPRGTGRREQYF.